This TCR beta chain was observed in a study of T cells in Graves' hyperthyroidism and ophthalmopathy. The wider study: Peripheral blood sampling occurred at initial diagnosis, before any treatment.

This clonotype was detected a few times. From germline, CDR1 is SGHAT and CDR2 FQNNGV. Germline trimming cut 5 bases from V and 1 base from J; bases unmatched to any gene: 4. The CDR3 spans 15 residues. Researchers took RNA transcripts and amplified the TCR beta CDR3 regions from them. During a first-round RT-PCR of the TCR CDR3, the HTBI primer set was used. TCRdb redid the calling of the multiplex PCR reads with MiXCR, one entry per CDR3 protein. The sample has a few hundred thousand distinct CDR3 sequences, about 14% seen once; the top ten hold around a fifth. Enrolled ophthalmopathy patients presented with a Clinical Activity Score of at least 3, a NOSPECS grade of at least 4, and disease duration under 3 months.

This receptor was taken from a woman aged 30 to 39 with Graves' ophthalmopathy. Sequenced input: blood. V and J are TRBV11-2 and TRBJ2-5; TRBD2 agrees at 10 bases. In DNA form, the CDR3 reads TGTGCCAGCAGCCCAGCGGGGGGGATCCAAGAGACCCAGTACTTC. Translating it yields CASSPAGGIQETQYF.